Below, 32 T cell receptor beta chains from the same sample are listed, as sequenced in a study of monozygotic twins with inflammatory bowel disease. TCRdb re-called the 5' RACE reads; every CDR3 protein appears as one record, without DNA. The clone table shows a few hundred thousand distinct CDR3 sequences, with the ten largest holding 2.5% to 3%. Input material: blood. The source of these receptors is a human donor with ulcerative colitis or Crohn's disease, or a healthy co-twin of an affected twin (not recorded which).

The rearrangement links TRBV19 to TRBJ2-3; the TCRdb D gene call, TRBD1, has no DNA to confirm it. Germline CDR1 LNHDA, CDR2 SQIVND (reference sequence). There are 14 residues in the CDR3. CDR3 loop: CASSMGQRTDTQYF.

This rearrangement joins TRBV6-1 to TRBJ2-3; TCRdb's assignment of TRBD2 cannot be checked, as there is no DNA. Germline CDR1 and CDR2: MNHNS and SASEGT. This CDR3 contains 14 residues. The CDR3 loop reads CATQNSGGRDTQYF.

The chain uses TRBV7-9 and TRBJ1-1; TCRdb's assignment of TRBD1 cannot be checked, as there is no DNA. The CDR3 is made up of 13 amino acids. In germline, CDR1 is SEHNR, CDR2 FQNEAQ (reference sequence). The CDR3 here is CASSSGTYFEAFF.

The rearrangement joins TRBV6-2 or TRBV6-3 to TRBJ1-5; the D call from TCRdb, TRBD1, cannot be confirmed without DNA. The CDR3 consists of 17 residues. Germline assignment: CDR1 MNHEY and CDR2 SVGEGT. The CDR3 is CASSGQGFTERNQPQHF.

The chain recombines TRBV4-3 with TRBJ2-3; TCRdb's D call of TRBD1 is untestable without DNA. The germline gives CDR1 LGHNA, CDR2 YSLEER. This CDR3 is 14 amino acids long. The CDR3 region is CASSQGTGTDTQYF.

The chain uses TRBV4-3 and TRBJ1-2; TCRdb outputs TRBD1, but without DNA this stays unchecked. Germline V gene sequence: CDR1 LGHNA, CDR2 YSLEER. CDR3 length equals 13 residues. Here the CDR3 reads CASSQDRVEGYTF.

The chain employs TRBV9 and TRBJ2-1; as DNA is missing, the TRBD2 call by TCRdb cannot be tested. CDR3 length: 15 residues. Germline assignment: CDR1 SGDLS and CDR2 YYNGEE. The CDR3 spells CASSFSGGEYNEQFF. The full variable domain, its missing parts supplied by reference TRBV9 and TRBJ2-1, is DSGVTQTPKHLITATGQRVTLRCSPRSGDLSVYWYQQSLDQGLQFLIQYYNGEERAKGNILERFSAQQFPDLHSELNLSSLELGDSALYFCASSFSGGEYNEQFFGPGTRLTVL.

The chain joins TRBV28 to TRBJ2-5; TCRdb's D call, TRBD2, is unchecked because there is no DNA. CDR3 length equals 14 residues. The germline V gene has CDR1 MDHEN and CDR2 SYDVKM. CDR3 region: CASSLRQGQETQYF. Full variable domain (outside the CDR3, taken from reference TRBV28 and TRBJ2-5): DVKVTQSSRYLVKRTGEKVFLECVQDMDHENMFWYRQDPGLGLRLIYFSYDVKMKEKGDIPEGYSVSREKKERFSLILESASTNQTSMYLCASSLRQGQETQYFGPGTRLLVL.

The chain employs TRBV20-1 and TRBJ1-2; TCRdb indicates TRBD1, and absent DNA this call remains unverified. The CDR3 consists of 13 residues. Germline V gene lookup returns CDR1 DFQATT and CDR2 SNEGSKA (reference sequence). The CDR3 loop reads CSAPGQGINGYTF.

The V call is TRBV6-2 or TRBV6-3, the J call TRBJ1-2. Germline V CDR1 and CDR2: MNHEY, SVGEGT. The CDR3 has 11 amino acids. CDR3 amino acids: CASSFLDGYTF.

The CDR3 spells CSARASGGLTDTQYF. This chain links TRBV20-1 with TRBJ2-3; checking the TCRdb D call of TRBD2 is not possible without DNA. The germline V gene has CDR1 DFQATT and CDR2 SNEGSKA (reference sequence). This CDR3 has 15 residues.

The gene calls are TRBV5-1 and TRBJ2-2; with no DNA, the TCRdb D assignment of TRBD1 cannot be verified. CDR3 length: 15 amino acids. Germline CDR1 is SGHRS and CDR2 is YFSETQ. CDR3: CASSLEAGISGELFF.

The chain's CDR3 is CASSPPGDYEQYF. This rearrangement joins TRBV7-6 to TRBJ2-7; TCRdb designates TRBD1, a call that cannot be tested without DNA. CDR1 and CDR2 from the germline V gene are SGHVS and FNYEAQ. CDR3 size: 13 residues.

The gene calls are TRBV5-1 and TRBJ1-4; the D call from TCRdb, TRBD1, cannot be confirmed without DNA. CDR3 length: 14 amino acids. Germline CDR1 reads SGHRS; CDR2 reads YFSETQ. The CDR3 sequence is CASSQGQYNEKLFF.

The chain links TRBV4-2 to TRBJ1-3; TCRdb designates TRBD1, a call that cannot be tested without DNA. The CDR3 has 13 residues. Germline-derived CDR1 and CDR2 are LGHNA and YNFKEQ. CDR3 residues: CASSQVHGDTIYF.

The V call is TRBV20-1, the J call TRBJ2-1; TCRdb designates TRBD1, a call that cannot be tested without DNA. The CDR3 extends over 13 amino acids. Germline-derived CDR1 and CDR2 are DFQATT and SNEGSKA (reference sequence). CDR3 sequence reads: CSASNRGPNEQFF.

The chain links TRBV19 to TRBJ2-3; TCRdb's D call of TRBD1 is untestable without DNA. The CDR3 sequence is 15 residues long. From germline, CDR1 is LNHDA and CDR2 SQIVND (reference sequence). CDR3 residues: CASTTGGAGADTQYF.

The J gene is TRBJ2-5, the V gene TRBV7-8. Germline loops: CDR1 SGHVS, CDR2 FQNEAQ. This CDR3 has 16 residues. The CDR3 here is CASSSLPRQTEETQYF.

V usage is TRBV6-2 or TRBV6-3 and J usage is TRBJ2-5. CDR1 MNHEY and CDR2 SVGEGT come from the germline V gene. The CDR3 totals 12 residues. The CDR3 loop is CASSYNIETQYF.

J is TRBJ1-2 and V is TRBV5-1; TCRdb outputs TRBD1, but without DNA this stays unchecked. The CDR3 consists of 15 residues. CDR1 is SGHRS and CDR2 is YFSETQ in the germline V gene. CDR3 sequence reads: CASSLQGESDGGYTF.

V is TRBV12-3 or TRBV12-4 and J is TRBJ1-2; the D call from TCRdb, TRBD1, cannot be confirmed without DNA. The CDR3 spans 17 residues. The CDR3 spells CASTMSPGTGSNYGYTF.

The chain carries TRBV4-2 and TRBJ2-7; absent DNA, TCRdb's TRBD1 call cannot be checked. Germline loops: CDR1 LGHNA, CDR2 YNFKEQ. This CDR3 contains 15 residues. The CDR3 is CASSHGGGPKYEQYF.

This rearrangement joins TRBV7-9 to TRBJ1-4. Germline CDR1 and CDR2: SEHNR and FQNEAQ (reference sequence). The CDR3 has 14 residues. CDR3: CASSLVVLNEKLFF. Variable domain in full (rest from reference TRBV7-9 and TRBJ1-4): DTGVSQNPRHKITKRGQNVTFRCDPISEHNRLYWYRQTLGQGPEFLTYFQNEAQLEKSRLLSDRFSAERPKGSFSTLEIQRTEQGDSAMYLCASSLVVLNEKLFFGSGTQLSVL.

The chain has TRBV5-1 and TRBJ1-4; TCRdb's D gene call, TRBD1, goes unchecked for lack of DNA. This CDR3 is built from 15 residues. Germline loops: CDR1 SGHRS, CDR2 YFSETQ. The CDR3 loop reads CASSLIQQGSSKLFF.

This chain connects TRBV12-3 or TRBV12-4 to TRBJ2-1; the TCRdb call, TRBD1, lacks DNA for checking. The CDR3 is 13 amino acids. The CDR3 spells CASSLNRWNEQFF.

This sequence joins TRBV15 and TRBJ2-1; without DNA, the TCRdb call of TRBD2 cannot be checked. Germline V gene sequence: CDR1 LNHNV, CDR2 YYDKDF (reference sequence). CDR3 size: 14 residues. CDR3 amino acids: CATSRVLAGGLRFF. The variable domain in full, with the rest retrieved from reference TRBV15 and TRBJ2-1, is DAMVIQNPRYQVTQFGKPVTLSCSQTLNHNVMYWYQQKSSQAPKLLFHYYDKDFNNEADTPDNFQSRRPNTSFCFLDIRSPGLGDTAMYLCATSRVLAGGLRFFGPGTRLTVL.

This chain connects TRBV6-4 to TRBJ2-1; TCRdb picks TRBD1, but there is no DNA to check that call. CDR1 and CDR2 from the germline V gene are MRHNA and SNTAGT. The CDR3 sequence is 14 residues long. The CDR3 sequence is CASSPGGFYNEQFF.

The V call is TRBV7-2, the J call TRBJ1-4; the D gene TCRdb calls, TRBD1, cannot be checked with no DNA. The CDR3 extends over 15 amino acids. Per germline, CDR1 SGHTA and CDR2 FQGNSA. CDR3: CASSSSRLGNEKLFF. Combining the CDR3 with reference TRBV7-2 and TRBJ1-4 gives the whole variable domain GAGVSQSPSNKVTEKGKDVELRCDPISGHTALYWYRQSLGQGLEFLIYFQGNSAPDKSGLPSDRFSAERTGGSVSTLTIQRTQQEDSAVYLCASSSSRLGNEKLFFGSGTQLSVL.

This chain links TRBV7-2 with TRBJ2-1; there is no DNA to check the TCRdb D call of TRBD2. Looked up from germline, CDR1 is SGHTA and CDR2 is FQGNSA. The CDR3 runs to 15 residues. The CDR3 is CASSRTTSPYNEQFF.

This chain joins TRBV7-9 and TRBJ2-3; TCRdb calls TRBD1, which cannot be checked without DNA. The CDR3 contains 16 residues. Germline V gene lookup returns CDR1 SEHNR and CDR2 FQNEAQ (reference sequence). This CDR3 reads CASSLVSRQGRDTQYF.

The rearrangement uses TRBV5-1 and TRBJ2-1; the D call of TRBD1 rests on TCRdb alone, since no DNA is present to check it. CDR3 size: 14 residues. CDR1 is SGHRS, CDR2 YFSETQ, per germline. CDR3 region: CASKRTDSYNEQFF.

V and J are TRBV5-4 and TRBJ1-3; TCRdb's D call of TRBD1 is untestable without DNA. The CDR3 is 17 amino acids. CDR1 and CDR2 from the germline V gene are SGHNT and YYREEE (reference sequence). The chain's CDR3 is CASSLVYGTGGGNTIYF.